The clone carrying this TCR beta chain has only a few counts. What it binds is unknown. Primers included in the PCR were 60 Vbeta and 13 Jbeta primers. The data were produced by immunoSEQ multiplex PCR, yet TCRdb's version contains in-frame clones alone and is incomplete. This sample has more than 150,000 clones, with roughly 78% found just once. These data originate in a study of cytomegalovirus exposure and HLA in healthy donors. Study results and caveats: CMV serostatus was the sole immune exposure information available.

Sequenced material: PBMCs. The TCR sequence derives from a young woman in good health and CMV-seronegative.

CDR3 sequence reads: CASSQIAFPGTGGPTQYF. CDR3 DNA: TGCGCCAGCAGCCAAATAGCCTTTCCCGGGACAGGAGGCCCTACGCAGTACTTC. J is TRBJ2-7 and V is TRBV4-1, with 8 bases that match TRBD1. The CDR3 loop spans 18 amino acids. The ends lost 2 bases at V and 9 bases at J; junction bases unmatched: 21. CDR1 and CDR2 (germline): MGHRA, YSYEKL.